This T cell receptor beta chain was obtained from a study of PD-1 blockade in classical Hodgkin lymphoma. Turning to the study itself: Patients were treated with nivolumab at 3 mg/kg, and this was given intravenously every 2 weeks.

TCRdb's copy holds only in-frame clones and misses some; the assay was immunoSEQ multiplex PCR. Altogether fewer than 25,000 clones are present, approximately 80% being singletons, with the ten largest covering around 8.7%. Germline-derived CDR1 and CDR2 are MNHNS and SASEGT. V shed 6 bases and J shed 6 bases, with 21 bases lying between them. This CDR3 comprises 15 residues. Every patient had relapsed following autologous stem cell transplantation, and cohorts differed in brentuximab vedotin exposure. This TCR came from a human donor with classical Hodgkin lymphoma. The chain links TRBV6-1 to TRBJ2-7, with D tentatively TRBD1 (6 bases). The source material was peripheral blood mononuclear cells (PBMCs), sampled before the second cycle of nivolumab. CDR3 in amino acids: CASRSAAGATGEQYF. The CDR3 DNA reads TGTGCCAGCAGATCTGCGGCAGGCGCGACAGGCGAGCAGTACTTC.